These T cell receptor beta chains were read from a single sample in a study of blood T cell repertoires in COVID-19. The method was immunoSEQ multiplex PCR; TCRdb's version includes in-frame clones alone and lacks a portion of them. This repertoire shows roughly 250,000 clones, roughly 90% found once; its top ten account for approximately 2%. What was sequenced was peripheral blood. Receptor source: a woman aged 40 to 50 who had recovered from COVID-19. CDR3s include the opening cysteine and the closing phenylalanine or tryptophan. The D gene is left open where the match is weak. Clone size is given for some rows only: seen once, a few or many times, or a class if the clone is expanded.

v_gene	abundance	j_gene	len	d_gene	CDR3nt	CDR3aa
TRBV20-1	.	TRBJ1-1	14	.	TGCAGTGCTAGTGGGGGGGGAGGATACCCTGAAGCTTTCTTT	CSASGGGGYPEAFF
TRBV7-2	.	TRBJ2-7	14	TRBD2	TGTGCCAGCAGCTCAGCGGGGGCCCCTGGCGAGCAGTACTTC	CASSSAGAPGEQYF
TRBV7-3	.	TRBJ1-2	15	.	TGTGCCAGCAGCTTAATGGCAGGGTCTAACTATGGCTACACCTTC	CASSLMAGSNYGYTF
TRBV7-8	.	TRBJ2-1	11	.	TGTGCCAGCAGCGCCGGGACACCTAAGTTCTTC	CASSAGTPKFF
TRBV7-2	.	TRBJ1-1	13	.	TGTGCCAGCAGCTTAGACTCTAACACTGAAGCTTTCTTT	CASSLDSNTEAFF
TRBV4-3	once	TRBJ1-2	14	.	TGCGCCAGCAGCCAAGAGGTAGGGGGCTATGGCTACACCTTC	CASSQEVGGYGYTF
TRBV10-3	.	TRBJ1-6	13	.	TGTGCCATCAAACTCTCCTATAATTCACCCCTCCACTTT	CAIKLSYNSPLHF
TRBV5-6	.	TRBJ2-7	15	TRBD2	TGTGCCAGCAGCTCATATCGGGACTATTTATACGAGCAGTACTTC	CASSSYRDYLYEQYF
TRBV2	.	TRBJ2-1	15	TRBD2	TGTGCCAGCAGTGAATTGACTAGCGGGAGGGGAGAGCAGTTCTTC	CASSELTSGRGEQFF
TRBV9	once	TRBJ1-2	11	TRBD1	TGTGCCAGCAGGGGACAGGGTGGCTACACCTTC	CASRGQGGYTF
TRBV19	.	TRBJ1-6	13	.	TGTGCCAGTAGTTTCCAACTTAATTCACCCCTCCACTTT	CASSFQLNSPLHF
TRBV7-7	.	TRBJ2-1	14	TRBD2	TGTGCTAGCAGCTTAACCAGGGAGGGCCATGAGCAGTTCTTC	CASSLTREGHEQFF